The source of this T cell receptor beta chain is a study of shared clonotypes between healthy human individuals. TCRdb's table, derived via immunoSEQ multiplex PCR, lists solely in-frame clones and lacks some. The sample has some 2 million clones; roughly 95% are singletons. CDR1 and CDR2 from the germline V gene are MNHEY and SMNVEV (reference sequence). This CDR3 has 16 residues. V lost 6 bases and J lost 7; bases outside the gene matches: 8. Naive CD8 cells, CD45RO-negative and positively selected for CCR7, excluded terminally differentiated effector memory CD45RA+ cells. This clonotype was sampled from a man aged 18 to 29 in good health. Sequenced: naive CD8+ T cells sorted from blood. V gene TRBV27 combines with J gene TRBJ2-2, with 13 positions matching TRBD2. The CDR3 DNA sequence: TGTGCCAGCAGGACCACTAGCGGGGGGGCCGGCGGGGAGCTGTTTTTT. This codes for CASRTTSGGAGGELFF.